This TCR beta chain was observed in a study of vaccination effects on CD4 cells after COVID-19. The study's findings and limits: Missing from the study were early post-infection timepoints, and its convalescent patients were few.

The authors isolated CD4+ T cells after roughly eleven days of culture. The table came from immunoSEQ multiplex PCR; TCRdb's copy has only in-frame clones and leaves some out. Of about 46,000 clones in the sample, about 70% are singletons; the top ten hold more than 6.5%. V lost 0 bases and J lost 4, with 23 bases in between. Germline V gene sequence: CDR1 SGDLS, CDR2 YYNGEE. This CDR3 is built from 19 residues. This clone was picked up a small number of times. The antigen is undetermined. Sequences were derived from CD4+ T cells from PBMCs cultured without peptide, sampled before COVID-19 vaccination. The receptor was isolated from a human donor who had a prior SARS-CoV-2 infection. J is TRBJ2-1 and V is TRBV9; perhaps D is TRBD1 or TRBD2 (8 bases each). DNA for the CDR3: TGTGCCAGCAGCGTAGACCCAGGGGGCGGTAGCGGGGATTACAATGAGCAGTTCTTC. Translation: CASSVDPGGGSGDYNEQFF.